This paragraph covers one T cell receptor (beta chain) sequence. The data belong to a study of patients and donors after allogeneic stem cell transplantation. Germline CDR1 SGDLS, CDR2 YYNGEE. This CDR3 spans 15 amino acids. V lost 1 base and J lost 9; bases outside the gene matches: 9. Using its own MiXCR run on the RT-PCR reads, TCRdb lists one record per CDR3 protein. The table has fewer than 200,000 distinct CDR3 sequences, over 25% seen once; the top ten hold about 3.3%. This TCR derives from a human donor who was either an allogeneic HSCT recipient or a stem cell or donor lymphocyte infusion donor (not recorded which). It is not recorded whose cells these are; they may come from a transplant donor. The chain employs TRBV9 and TRBJ2-1; the match to TRBD2 covers 8 bases. Source material: blood, either unsorted or a sorted T cell fraction (not recorded which). This CDR3 reads CASSVLSGSNTEQFF. The CDR3 DNA follows: TGTGCCAGCAGCGTATTGAGCGGGAGTAACACTGAGCAGTTCTTC. Combining the CDR3 with reference TRBV9 and TRBJ2-1 gives the whole variable domain DSGVTQTPKHLITATGQRVTLRCSPRSGDLSVYWYQQSLDQGLQFLIQYYNGEERAKGNILERFSAQQFPDLHSELNLSSLELGDSALYFCASSVLSGSNTEQFFGPGTRLTVL.